These 17 T cell receptor beta chains were sequenced from one sample in a study of cytomegalovirus exposure and HLA in healthy donors. A multiplex PCR was run with 60 Vbeta primers and 13 Jbeta primers. Repertoires were generated with immunoSEQ multiplex PCR, while TCRdb's copy carries only in-frame clones and drops some. The sample has around 87,000 clones, roughly 80% seen once; the top ten hold less than 4%. Input material: PBMCs. The receptors were gathered from a man in his forties or fifties in good health and CMV-seronegative.

Only a few counts were recorded for this clone. This chain uses TRBV4-2 with TRBJ2-7; TRBD2 matches at 10 bases. CDR1 is LGHNA, CDR2 YNFKEQ, per germline. This CDR3 comprises 16 residues. V trimming: 0 bases; J trimming: 5 bases; junction bases outside the gene matches: 7. CDR3 sequence reads: CASSQDELAGSNEQYF. The CDR3 DNA sequence: TGTGCCAGCAGCCAAGATGAACTAGCGGGGAGTAACGAGCAGTACTTC.

The CDR3 sequence is CASSPGTGLFSGANVLTF. Here the CDR3 DNA reads TGTGCCAGCAGCCCGGGGACAGGCTTATTCTCTGGGGCCAACGTCCTGACTTTC. The gene calls are TRBV11-2 and TRBJ2-6, with TRBD1 identical over 8 bases. V shed 5 bases, J shed 0 bases, and the junction held 9 bases outside the gene matches. Germline-derived CDR1 and CDR2 are SGHAT and FQNNGV. CDR3 length: 18 amino acids.

J is TRBJ2-3 and V is TRBV28; D is perhaps TRBD2 (6 bases). Germline V CDR1 and CDR2: MDHEN, SYDVKM. V shed 1 base and J shed 6 bases, with 17 bases lying between them. The CDR3 is made up of 16 amino acids. CDR3 sequence (DNA): TGTGCCAGCAGTTTATCGTACCAGGCGGGATTGGATACGCAGTATTTT. The encoded protein is CASSLSYQAGLDTQYF. The complete variable domain, with remaining parts taken from reference TRBV28 and TRBJ2-3, reads DVKVTQSSRYLVKRTGEKVFLECVQDMDHENMFWYRQDPGLGLRLIYFSYDVKMKEKGDIPEGYSVSREKKERFSLILESASTNQTSMYLCASSLSYQAGLDTQYFGPGTRLTVL.

The gene calls are TRBV7-2 and TRBJ2-2; 7 nucleotides align to TRBD2. Germline V gene sequence: CDR1 SGHTA, CDR2 FQGNSA. The CDR3 sequence is 17 residues long. Trimming removed 4 bases from V and 6 bases from J; junction bases left unmatched: 14. CDR3 nucleotides: TGTGCCAGCAGCTCGGGGTCCGGACTAGGGGCTCCCGGGGAGCTGTTTTTT. This encodes CASSSGSGLGAPGELFF.

V is TRBV4-1 and J is TRBJ1-5; D ambiguous. V was clipped by 5 bases and J by 2 bases, with 4 bases between them. Germline CDR1 MGHRA, CDR2 YSYEKL. This CDR3 has 12 amino acids. CDR3 sequence: CASSVGNQPQHF. CDR3 DNA sequence: TGCGCCAGCAGCGTAGGCAATCAGCCCCAGCATTTT.

The chain uses TRBV4-2 and TRBJ2-5, with 13 bases identical to TRBD2. This CDR3 has 15 amino acids. Trimming took 4 bases from V and 3 from J; bases not matched to a gene: 2. Germline V gene data show CDR1 as LGHNA and CDR2 as YNFKEQ. The CDR3, as DNA: TGTGCCAGCAGCCCTGGGACTAGCGGGGAAGAGACCCAGTACTTC. This encodes CASSPGTSGEETQYF.

V and J are TRBV5-5 and TRBJ2-1; D is perhaps TRBD1 (5 bases). V lost 2 bases to trimming and J lost 7 bases, with 13 bases between them. The CDR3 consists of 14 residues. Germline CDR1 reads SGHKS; CDR2 reads YYEKEE (reference sequence). The CDR3 bases are TGTGCCAGCAGCTTCCGACAGTCCCTGAATGAGCAGTTCTTC. The encoded protein is CASSFRQSLNEQFF.

The CDR3 nucleotides are TGTGCCAGCAGGACGGACAGGGGCTATAATTCACCCCTCCACTTT. Translated: CASRTDRGYNSPLHF. This rearrangement joins TRBV2 to TRBJ1-6, with 9 bases lining up with TRBD1. Trimming cost V 6 bases and J 3 bases; bases outside gene matches: 3. The CDR3 contains 15 residues. Per the germline V gene, CDR1 is SNHLY and CDR2 is FYNNEI.

A word on this clone: One end of the junction is discordant with germline, which a read error may explain. The sample contains more than one DNA sequence encoding this CDR3. J is TRBJ1-2 and V is TRBV7-3; 7 bases agree with TRBD1. The V gene's germline CDR1 is SGHTA and CDR2 FQGTGA. This CDR3 is 13 amino acids long. Written as DNA, the CDR3 is TGTGCCAGCAGCATTCAGGGGGTGCGTGGCTACACTTTC. This gives the protein CASSIQGVRGYTF.

The table lists this clone with a few counts. The chain uses TRBV27 and TRBJ1-1; the D gene is possibly TRBD1 (6 bases). In germline, CDR1 is MNHEY, CDR2 SMNVEV (reference sequence). The CDR3 contains 14 residues. V was shortened by 4 bases and J by 2 bases, with 11 bases between the two germline ends. The CDR3 loop reads CASSSYRDNTEAFF. CDR3 nucleotide sequence: TGTGCCAGCAGTTCGTACAGGGATAACACTGAAGCTTTCTTT.

J is TRBJ2-1 and V is TRBV4-1; D gene uncertain. The germline gives CDR1 MGHRA, CDR2 YSYEKL. V was cut by 1 base and J by 0 bases, with 10 bases left in between. This CDR3 has 16 amino acids. The CDR3 DNA is TGCGCCAGCAGCCAAGTAAAGCCGAGCTCCTACAATGAGCAGTTCTTC. Encoded protein: CASSQVKPSSYNEQFF.

V usage is TRBV19 and J usage is TRBJ2-7, with D maybe TRBD1 (6 bases). The V end lost 3 bases, the J end lost 5 bases, and 20 bases lay between the germline ends. Germline-derived CDR1 and CDR2 are LNHDA and SQIVND (reference sequence). The CDR3 loop spans 16 amino acids. This chain's CDR3 is CASSMWGPPTSNEQYF. The CDR3 nucleotides are TGTGCCAGTAGTATGTGGGGGCCCCCAACGTCTAACGAGCAGTACTTC.

The V and J genes are TRBV5-1 and TRBJ1-5; no clear D. This CDR3 spans 15 amino acids. CDR1 is SGHRS and CDR2 is YFSETQ in the germline V gene. Trimming took off 1 base at V and 2 bases at J, with 10 bases between the two ends. CDR3 nucleotides: TGCGCCAGCAGCTTGAACCCCACGGGCAATCAGCCCCAGCATTTT. It encodes CASSLNPTGNQPQHF.

This clone has a single count. The chain joins TRBV5-1 to TRBJ2-7, with 9 nucleotides matching TRBD1. V shed 4 bases, J shed 2 bases, and the junction held 10 bases outside the gene matches. The CDR3 spans 16 residues. CDR1 and CDR2 (germline): SGHRS, YFSETQ. The CDR3 region is CASSPGWDRATYEQYF. In nucleotides, the CDR3 is TGCGCCAGCAGCCCAGGATGGGACAGGGCCACCTACGAGCAGTACTTC.

The V gene is TRBV6-5, the J gene TRBJ1-1; weak D call: TRBD1 (5 bases). Deletions cut 5 bases from V and 11 bases from J, with 12 bases between. Germline V gene sequence: CDR1 MNHEY, CDR2 SVGAGI. This CDR3 region has 11 residues. The CDR3 loop reads CASSPGGRAFF. The CDR3 nucleotides are TGTGCCAGCAGTCCGGGGGGGAGGGCTTTCTTT.

This sequence joins TRBV27 and TRBJ1-5; D is uncertain. The CDR3 runs to 16 residues. Germline assignment: CDR1 MNHEY and CDR2 SMNVEV (reference sequence). The V and J ends lost 2 bases and 4 bases respectively, with 15 bases between them. The CDR3: CASSLISGLWNQPQHF. CDR3 bases: TGTGCCAGCAGTTTAATTTCAGGACTCTGGAATCAGCCCCAGCATTTT.

The rearrangement links TRBV28 to TRBJ1-2; 8 nucleotides align to TRBD1. In germline, CDR1 is MDHEN, CDR2 SYDVKM. V lost 8 bases, J lost 7 bases, and 9 bases stayed unmatched. CDR3 length equals 13 residues. The CDR3 sequence: CASRTGNVAGYTF. The CDR3 bases are TGTGCCAGCCGGACAGGGAACGTCGCTGGCTACACCTTC.